The 12 T cell receptor beta chains in this list originate from one sample, sequenced in a study of blood T cell repertoires in COVID-19. Profiling relied on immunoSEQ multiplex PCR, and the TCRdb table lists in-frame clones only, not all of them. The sample includes approximately 94,000 clones, roughly 85% of them seen just once. Material for sequencing was peripheral blood. The receptor source for this set is a man in his sixties or seventies with active or convalescent COVID-19.

This sequence joins TRBV5-8 and TRBJ2-7, with D perhaps TRBD1 (6 bases). The CDR3 runs 14 residues. Trimming pared 4 bases from V and 4 bases from J, leaving 15 bases between. From germline, CDR1 is SGHTS and CDR2 YDEGEE. CDR3 loop: CASSHRAGRYEQYF. CDR3 bases: TGTGCCAGCAGCCACAGGGCAGGGAGATACGAGCAGTACTTC.

The V call is TRBV28, the J call TRBJ2-7; TRBD1 might be the D (6 bases). Germline CDR1 is MDHEN and CDR2 is SYDVKM. The CDR3 sequence is 14 residues long. The germline V and J ends were trimmed by 7 bases and 2 bases, with 15 bases remaining between them. For the CDR3, the DNA is TGTGCCAGCATGAGAGGGGGATCGGCCTACGAGCAGTACTTC. Protein sequence: CASMRGGSAYEQYF.

This chain uses TRBV19 with TRBJ2-1; the match to TRBD1 covers 8 bases. The CDR3 covers 17 residues. Germline V lookup: CDR1 LNHDA, CDR2 SQIVND (reference sequence). V was pared by 3 bases and J by 6 bases, with 13 bases of the junction left unmatched. This chain's CDR3 is CASSIETGTGSINEQFF. The CDR3 nucleotides read TGTGCCAGTAGTATCGAAACCGGGACAGGTAGTATCAATGAGCAGTTCTTC. The full variable domain, rest sourced from reference TRBV19 and TRBJ2-1, is DGGITQSPKYLFRKEGQNVTLSCEQNLNHDAMYWYRQDPGQGLRLIYYSQIVNDFQKGDIAEGYSVSREKKESFPLTVTSAQKNPTAFYLCASSIETGTGSINEQFFGPGTRLTVL.

The V call is TRBV5-1, the J call TRBJ2-5; no clear D. Trimming left V 4 bases short and J 5 bases short, with 15 bases between. Germline V gives CDR1 SGHRS, CDR2 YFSETQ. This CDR3 comprises 14 residues. The CDR3 DNA reads TGCGCCAGCAGCCTGTCGGGTGTGGTGGAGACCCAGTACTTC. Translation: CASSLSGVVETQYF.

This clone was picked up one time. J is TRBJ1-5 and V is TRBV18; D gene ambiguous. The CDR3 contains 14 residues. Germline values: CDR1 KGHSH, CDR2 LQKENI. V was shortened by 4 bases and J by 7 bases, with 14 bases between the two germline ends. The CDR3 sequence is CASSLGRGGQPQHF. The DNA for the CDR3 is TGTGCCAGCTCACTCGGGAGAGGAGGGCAGCCCCAGCATTTT.

The J gene is TRBJ1-1, the V gene TRBV5-5; perhaps TRBD1 as D (6 bases). The CDR3 sequence is 17 residues long. With 2 bases removed from V and 3 bases from J, the gap between germline ends came to 20 bases. From germline, CDR1 is SGHKS and CDR2 YYEKEE (reference sequence). CDR3 in amino acids: CASSFSAPGGRDTEAFF. DNA of the CDR3: TGTGCCAGCAGCTTCTCTGCCCCCGGGGGGCGGGACACTGAAGCTTTCTTT.

The chain has TRBV7-9 and TRBJ2-3, with a possible D match to TRBD2 (7 bases). Germline CDR1 reads SEHNR; CDR2 reads FQNEAQ (reference sequence). V was clipped by 6 bases and J by 1 base, with 11 bases between them. This CDR3 has 14 residues. The CDR3: CASSSGGRTDTQYF. The CDR3 region has the DNA TGTGCCAGCAGTTCCGGGGGGCGCACAGATACGCAGTATTTT.

This chain links TRBV28 with TRBJ1-2, with a weak D call TRBD1 (5 bases). This CDR3 comprises 14 residues. Germline-derived CDR1 and CDR2 are MDHEN and SYDVKM. V lost 7 bases and J 4 bases, leaving 16 bases between the germline ends. This chain's CDR3 is CASTSHGGGYGYTF. In DNA, the CDR3 is TGTGCCAGCACCTCTCACGGGGGGGGCTATGGCTACACCTTC.

The V gene is TRBV5-5, the J gene TRBJ1-5; D perhaps matches TRBD1 (5 bases). Germline values: CDR1 SGHKS, CDR2 YYEKEE (reference sequence). The CDR3 loop spans 14 amino acids. Between the trimmed V and J ends, which lost 1 base and 6 bases, there was a span of 11 bases. Written as DNA, the CDR3 is TGTGCCAGCAGCTTGATCACAGGCGGTCAGCCCCAGCATTTT. It yields the protein CASSLITGGQPQHF.

This clone was observed once. The J gene is TRBJ2-5, the V gene TRBV9; tentative D call: TRBD1 (5 bases). CDR3 size: 14 residues. With 0 bases removed from V and 1 base from J, the gap between germline ends came to 7 bases. Germline V gene lookup returns CDR1 SGDLS and CDR2 YYNGEE. The CDR3 loop is CASSVVGAQETQYF. For the CDR3, the DNA is TGTGCCAGCAGCGTAGTTGGGGCCCAAGAGACCCAGTACTTC.

CDR3 in amino acids: CASTVDFVSTQYF. CDR3 nucleotides: TGTGCCAGCACCGTTGACTTTGTATCTACGCAGTATTTT. This chain uses TRBV12-3 or TRBV12-4 with TRBJ2-3; D remains ambiguous. Trimming took off 7 bases at V and 8 bases at J, with 16 bases between the two ends. The CDR3 loop spans 13 amino acids.

The CDR3, as DNA: TGTGCCAGTAGAGACAAAAAAGCGGCAGGGGGCTACCAAGAGACCCAGTACTTC. It is translated as CASRDKKAAGGYQETQYF. V gene TRBV19 combines with J gene TRBJ2-5; TRBD1 matches 8 bases. The CDR3 extends over 18 amino acids. Trimming cost V 6 bases and J 0 bases; bases outside gene matches: 15. Germline CDR1 LNHDA, CDR2 SQIVND (reference sequence).